The 7 T cell receptor beta chains given below trace back to one sample, sequenced in a study of T-cell reconstitution after alpha-beta-depleted transplantation in children. This sample's TCRbeta library carried unique molecular identifier barcodes. TCRdb reanalysed the PCR reads using MiXCR and keeps one entry per CDR3 protein. The table has about 540,000 distinct CDR3 sequences, around 19% seen once. This material consisted of PBMCs from the stem cell graft donor, taken from the stem cell graft. All receptors come from a human donor who donated a stem cell graft to a child with acute lymphoblastic leukemia.

The table lists this clonotype with a few counts. The chain combines TRBV5-6 with TRBJ2-1; 12 bases agree with TRBD2. V shed 0 bases and J 7 bases; nucleotides not matched to a gene: 5. The germline gives CDR1 SGHDT, CDR2 YYEEEE. The length of the CDR3 is 16 residues. For the CDR3, the DNA is TGTGCCAGCAGCTTGGGACTAGCGGGAGTAGTAAATGAGCAGTTCTTC. It specifies CASSLGLAGVVNEQFF.

The genes are TRBV9 and TRBJ2-1; TRBD2 matches at 8 bases. Germline loops: CDR1 SGDLS, CDR2 YYNGEE. V lost 1 base, J lost 7 bases, and 19 bases stayed unmatched. The CDR3 is 19 residues long. The CDR3: CASSVTPGGRSVAGNEQFF. CDR3 DNA sequence: TGTGCCAGCAGCGTAACGCCAGGCGGGAGGTCGGTTGCGGGAAATGAGCAGTTCTTC.

Only a few counts were recorded for this clonotype. V and J are TRBV10-3 and TRBJ1-1; D remains unclear. This CDR3 has 13 amino acids. Germline CDR1 is ENHRY and CDR2 is SYGVKD. Trimming stripped 3 bases from V and 5 bases from J, with 10 bases between. CDR3 nucleotides: TGTGCCATCAGTGAACCCCGGAGGACTGAAGCTTTCTTT. As protein: CAISEPRRTEAFF.

At least ten counts were recorded for this clonotype. This chain connects TRBV13 to TRBJ2-2, with 8 bases identical to TRBD2. The germline gives CDR1 PRHDT, CDR2 FYEKMQ (reference sequence). The CDR3 is 16 amino acids. The trim removed 5 bases at V and 1 base at J, leaving 6 bases unmatched. CDR3 loop: CASSPRTSGNTGELFF. CDR3 coding DNA: TGTGCCAGCAGCCCGCGTACTAGCGGGAACACCGGGGAGCTGTTTTTT.

The genes are TRBV7-9 and TRBJ1-4, with 8 bases identical to TRBD1. This CDR3 region has 13 residues. In germline, CDR1 is SEHNR, CDR2 FQNEAQ (reference sequence). Losses at the gene ends were 6 bases for V and 7 bases for J; bases not matched to a gene: 4. CDR3 residues: CASRRTGSEKLFF. The DNA for the CDR3 is TGTGCCAGCAGGCGGACAGGGAGTGAAAAACTGTTTTTT.

The chain uses TRBV4-1 and TRBJ1-1; D unclear. Germline loops: CDR1 MGHRA, CDR2 YSYEKL. The V and J ends lost 2 bases and 4 bases respectively, with 11 bases between them. This CDR3 region has 14 residues. The CDR3 region is CASSQLGKTTEAFF. As DNA, the CDR3 is TGCGCCAGCAGCCAACTGGGGAAGACCACTGAAGCTTTCTTT.

The chain has TRBV6-1 and TRBJ2-7, with 10 bases fitting TRBD2. Unmatched junction bases numbered 3, after V lost 3 bases and J lost 4 bases. Germline V lookup: CDR1 MNHNS, CDR2 SASEGT. The CDR3 loop spans 14 amino acids. As DNA, the CDR3 is TGTGCCAGCAGTGAGGGACTAGCGCCGTACGAGCAGTACTTC. It yields the protein CASSEGLAPYEQYF.